Following are 22 T cell receptor beta chains from one sample sequenced in a study of T-cell memory formation after mild COVID-19. TCRdb reprocessed the 5' RACE reads via MiXCR and lists one record per CDR3 protein. Seen here are some 350,000 distinct CDR3 sequences, more than 15% observed once, and the top ten hold around 20%. Material for sequencing was PBMCs or a T cell subset sorted from them (not recorded which). Every receptor here comes from a man aged 18 to 35 who had mild COVID-19 (a few samples of this study predate the infection). Cell type and time point are not known.

The rearrangement uses TRBV7-6 and TRBJ2-2, with 7 bases fitting TRBD2. Germline V gives CDR1 SGHVS, CDR2 FNYEAQ. V shed 5 bases and J 3 bases; nucleotides not matched to a gene: 9. The CDR3 totals 16 residues. The CDR3 spells CASSPVKRGDTGELFF. In DNA, the CDR3 is TGTGCCAGCAGCCCAGTCAAGCGGGGAGACACCGGGGAGCTGTTTTTT.

This clonotype was counted only a few times. The V call is TRBV6-2 or TRBV6-3, the J call TRBJ1-1, with D perhaps matching TRBD1 (5 bases). The V end was cut by 0 bases, the J end by 4 bases, with 12 bases between. This CDR3 region has 15 residues. The germline CDR1 and CDR2 sequences are MNHEY and SVGEGT. The chain's CDR3 is CASSYSSGVRTEAFF. In nucleotides, the CDR3 is TGTGCCAGCAGTTACTCATCGGGGGTACGCACTGAAGCTTTCTTT.

Here the CDR3 reads CASSPGQSPYEQYV. In DNA, the CDR3 is TGTGCCAGCAGCCCCGGACAGAGCCCCTACGAGCAGTACGTC. The genes are TRBV7-9 and TRBJ2-7, with D tentatively TRBD1 (6 bases). Germline CDR1 and CDR2: SEHNR and FQNEAQ (reference sequence). Trimming took off 5 bases at V and 2 bases at J, with 13 bases between the two ends. The CDR3 totals 14 residues.

This clonotype was counted many times. This chain joins TRBV11-3 and TRBJ2-5; D is undetermined. CDR1 is SGHNT and CDR2 is YENEEA in the germline V gene. The ends were cut back, 1 base at V and 2 bases at J, with 5 bases in the middle. The CDR3 loop spans 13 amino acids. The chain's CDR3 is CASSLADQETQYF. In nucleotides, the CDR3 is TGTGCCAGCAGCTTAGCCGATCAAGAGACCCAGTACTTC.

This clonotype has more than one count but fewer than ten. V usage is TRBV12-3 or TRBV12-4 and J usage is TRBJ1-2; D is unresolved. This CDR3 is 13 amino acids long. V lost 5 bases to trimming and J lost 7 bases, with 14 bases between them. CDR3 loop: CASSLPSLAGYTF. CDR3 coding DNA: TGTGCCAGCAGTCTCCCCTCTCTCGCTGGCTACACCTTC.

This chain connects TRBV6-6 to TRBJ2-2; 12 bases fit TRBD2. This CDR3 is built from 15 residues. CDR1 MNHNY and CDR2 SVGAGI come from the germline V gene (reference sequence). Trimming took 7 bases from V and 1 from J; bases not matched to a gene: 1. Here the CDR3 reads CASKGLAGNTGELFF. The CDR3 DNA follows: TGTGCCAGCAAGGGACTAGCGGGGAACACCGGGGAGCTGTTTTTT.

This clonotype was detected many times. The gene calls are TRBV10-3 and TRBJ2-3; no definite D call. Per germline, CDR1 ENHRY and CDR2 SYGVKD. The CDR3 runs 22 residues. With 3 bases removed from V and 0 bases from J, the gap between germline ends came to 31 bases. DNA of the CDR3: TGTGCCATCAGTGATAACAGAGGAAGTACTTTGCTTGGTGACGTGAGCACAGATACGCAGTATTTT. Protein sequence: CAISDNRGSTLLGDVSTDTQYF.

This clonotype was observed a few times. J is TRBJ2-7 and V is TRBV20-1; D uncertain. Looked up from germline, CDR1 is DFQATT and CDR2 is SNEGSKA (reference sequence). The ends were cut back, 1 base at V and 3 bases at J, with 7 bases in the middle. There are 12 residues in the CDR3. CDR3: CSARGEIYEQYV. CDR3 DNA sequence: TGCAGTGCTAGAGGGGAAATCTACGAGCAGTACGTC.

DNA of the CDR3: TGTGCCAGCAGCTTAGTTGTCAGCACCAGGCAAGAGACCCAGTACTTC. Translation: CASSLVVSTRQETQYF. The genes are TRBV7-2 and TRBJ2-5; D gene uncertain. Per the germline V gene, CDR1 is SGHTA and CDR2 is FQGNSA. This CDR3 has 16 residues. Trimming removed 1 base from V and 2 bases from J, with 14 bases in between.

The rearrangement uses TRBV2 and TRBJ1-5; unclear D gene. Germline V CDR1 and CDR2: SNHLY, FYNNEI. Between the trimmed V and J ends, which lost 4 bases and 4 bases, there was a span of 14 bases. This CDR3 region has 15 residues. The CDR3 region has the DNA TGTGCCAGCAGTGGAGCGGCAGCTGTAAATCAGCCCCAGCATTTT. Its protein product is CASSGAAAVNQPQHF.

This clonotype was observed a handful of times. Here the CDR3 omits its conserved ending phenylalanine or tryptophan, so a read error is the likely source. The chain has TRBV5-5 and TRBJ1-1, with a possible D match to TRBD1 (5 bases). The CDR3 spans 18 residues. Germline V CDR1 and CDR2: SGHKS, YYEKEE (reference sequence). V gave up 3 bases and J gave up 1 base, with 22 bases separating them. CDR3 coding DNA: TGTGCCAGCAGCTCGAAATCGGGGCCTCCAGAGTGGAACACTGAAGCTTTCCTT. It encodes CASSSKSGPPEWNTEAFL.

The chain has TRBV2 and TRBJ2-5, with 8 bases fitting TRBD1. V dropped 6 bases and J dropped 2; count of bases not matched to a gene: 11. Germline assignment: CDR1 SNHLY and CDR2 FYNNEI. The CDR3 runs 16 residues. The CDR3 bases are TGTGCCAGCAGGCCCGGACAGGGTAGTATTCAAGAGACCCAGTACTTC. Encoded protein: CASRPGQGSIQETQYF.

The V gene is TRBV12-3 or TRBV12-4, the J gene TRBJ1-2; D unresolved. CDR3 length: 13 amino acids. V was pared by 7 bases and J by 3 bases, with 12 bases between. CDR3 coding DNA: TGTGCCAGCACCGGGGAGGAGGACTATGGCTACACCTTC. Translated, it gives CASTGEEDYGYTF.

This clonotype occurred a few times. V gene TRBV6-5 combines with J gene TRBJ2-7; the D gene could be TRBD1 or TRBD2 (5 bases each). Per germline, CDR1 MNHEY and CDR2 SVGAGI. CDR3 length: 15 residues. V lost 4 bases and J lost 6, with 19 bases in between. The CDR3 loop is CASSSAPGTPIEQYF. The CDR3 DNA follows: TGTGCCAGCAGTTCCGCGCCTGGGACCCCGATCGAGCAGTACTTC.

V is TRBV6-5 and J is TRBJ1-2; D unresolved. This CDR3 is 15 amino acids long. Trimming removed 0 bases from V and 3 bases from J, with 11 bases in between. CDR1 is MNHEY and CDR2 is SVGAGI in the germline V gene. CDR3 protein: CASSYSPPPDYGYTF. The CDR3 bases are TGTGCCAGCAGTTACTCGCCCCCACCGGACTATGGCTACACCTTC.

The chain recombines TRBV5-1 with TRBJ2-7, with 10 bases fitting TRBD1. Germline V CDR1 and CDR2: SGHRS, YFSETQ. The CDR3 has 14 amino acids. Losses at the gene ends were 2 bases for V and 4 bases for J; bases not matched to a gene: 3. DNA of the CDR3: TGCGCCAGCAGCTTCGGGACAGGGGTATACGAGCAGTACTTC. Translating it yields CASSFGTGVYEQYF.

This clonotype turned up a few times. The chain uses TRBV25-1 and TRBJ2-1; tentative D call: TRBD1 (5 bases). Germline CDR1 reads MGHDK; CDR2 reads SYGVNS. Trimming cost V 7 bases and J 6 bases, with 13 bases left between them. The CDR3 has 13 residues. CDR3 nucleotides: TGTGCCAGCACCGCCAGGGCGTTCAATGAGCAGTTCTTC. It translates to CASTARAFNEQFF.

Here the CDR3 reads CASSQGTGPLTDTQYF. In DNA form, the CDR3 reads TGTGCCAGCAGCCAGGGGACAGGGCCACTCACAGATACGCAGTATTTT. V and J are TRBV5-8 and TRBJ2-3, with 9 nucleotides matching TRBD1. This CDR3 region has 16 residues. V shed 4 bases and J 2 bases; nucleotides not matched to a gene: 8. Germline V gene sequence: CDR1 SGHTS, CDR2 YDEGEE.

The V and J genes are TRBV19 and TRBJ2-1; TRBD1 aligns across 8 bases. Germline CDR1 and CDR2: LNHDA and SQIVND (reference sequence). CDR3 length: 16 amino acids. J lost 3 bases, V lost 3 bases, and 7 bases had no gene match. The CDR3 loop is CASSMTFGQGYNEQFF. The CDR3 DNA follows: TGTGCCAGTAGTATGACCTTTGGACAGGGCTACAATGAGCAGTTCTTC.

The table lists this clonotype with a few counts. This chain uses TRBV7-3 with TRBJ1-6; no reliable D call. Germline V gene data show CDR1 as SGHTA and CDR2 as FQGTGA. The CDR3 has 14 amino acids. V lost 1 base to trimming and J lost 8 bases, with 9 bases between them. CDR3 in DNA: TGTGCCAGCAGCTTAAAGGGTAGTGATTCACCCCTCCACTTT. This encodes CASSLKGSDSPLHF.

In its sample, this clonotype was seen a few times. The rearrangement uses TRBV29-1 and TRBJ1-3; no definite D call. The germline V and J ends were trimmed by 4 bases and 0 bases, with 10 bases remaining between them. The V gene's germline CDR1 is SQVTM and CDR2 ANQGSEA. This CDR3 comprises 14 residues. CDR3 nucleotide sequence: TGCAGCGTTGGGACGGCGTACTCTGGAAACACCATATATTTT. Its protein is CSVGTAYSGNTIYF.

This clonotype was seen only a few times. The gene calls are TRBV4-1 and TRBJ2-3, with 8 bases fitting TRBD2. V was pared by 2 bases and J by 0 bases, with 4 bases of the junction left unmatched. CDR1 and CDR2 from the germline V gene are MGHRA and YSYEKL. CDR3 size: 16 residues. The CDR3 loop is CASSQSASGSTDTQYF. For the CDR3, the DNA is TGCGCCAGCAGCCAATCCGCTAGCGGGAGCACAGATACGCAGTATTTT.